The clone carrying this TCR beta chain was counted between two and nine times. This record belongs to a study of CD8 T cells in Susac syndrome. Random hexamers were used to reverse transcribe 0.5 to 1 ug of RNA. Amplification of TCR beta CDR3 across 54 Vbeta and 13 Jbeta was performed with immunoSEQ multiplex PCR. In TCRdb, the immunoSEQ multiplex PCR reads were re-called with MiXCR into one record per CDR3 protein. The repertoire holds just over 80,000 distinct CDR3 sequences, with roughly 93% as singletons. Germline V gene data show CDR1 as SGDLS and CDR2 as YYNGEE. Trimming removed 2 bases from V and 3 bases from J, with 5 bases in between. This CDR3 has 12 residues.

Material: CD8+ T cells from PBMCs. This sequence originates from a human donor in good health. The V gene is TRBV9, the J gene TRBJ1-1; D gene uncertain. The CDR3 region is CASSVGDTEAFF. CDR3 nucleotides: TGTGCCAGCAGCGTTGGAGACACTGAAGCTTTCTTT.